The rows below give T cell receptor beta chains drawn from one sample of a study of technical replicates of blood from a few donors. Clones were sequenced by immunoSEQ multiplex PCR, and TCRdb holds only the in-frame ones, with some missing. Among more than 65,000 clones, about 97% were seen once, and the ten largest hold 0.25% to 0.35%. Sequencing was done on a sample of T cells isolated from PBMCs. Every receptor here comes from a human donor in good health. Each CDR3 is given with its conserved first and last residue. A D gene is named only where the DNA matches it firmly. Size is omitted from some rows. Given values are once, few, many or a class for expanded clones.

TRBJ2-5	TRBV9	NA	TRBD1	TGTGCCAGCAGCGGCCGGGACAGAGAGACCCAGTACTTC	CASSGRDRETQYF
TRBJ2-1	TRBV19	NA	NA	TGTGCCAGTAGTAGCCTCGTAGCTGAGCAGTTCTTC	CASSSLVAEQFF
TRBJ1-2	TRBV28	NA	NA	TGTGCCAGCATGGTGGGGGGGGCGAACTATGGCTACACCTTC	CASMVGGANYGYTF
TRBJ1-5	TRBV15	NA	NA	TGTGCCACCAGCCCGAGTACAGGGATCGGCAATCAGCCCCAGCATTTT	CATSPSTGIGNQPQHF
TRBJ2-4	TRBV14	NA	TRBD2	TGTGCCAGCAGCCCGGGACTAGCGAACATTCAGTACTTC	CASSPGLANIQYF
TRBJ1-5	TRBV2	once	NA	TGTGCCAGCAGTGAGGAGACCGGATATAGCAATCAGCCCCAGCATTTT	CASSEETGYSNQPQHF
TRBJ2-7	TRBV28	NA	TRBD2	TGTGCCAGCAGCACCGGGACTAGTCAAAACGAGCAGTACTTC	CASSTGTSQNEQYF
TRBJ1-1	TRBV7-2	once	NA	TGTGCCAGCAGCCGCGACAGCTCCAAGGCTTTCTTT	CASSRDSSKAFF
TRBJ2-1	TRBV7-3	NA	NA	TGTGCCAGCAGCTTAGTACGTCGGGGTCGTGAAATACCGTTCTTC	CASSLVRRGREIPFF
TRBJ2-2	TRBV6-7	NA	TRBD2	TGTGCCAGCAGTTGGGCCGGGACTAGCGGGAGTAAGGAACCCGGGGAGCTGTTTTTT	CASSWAGTSGSKEPGELFF
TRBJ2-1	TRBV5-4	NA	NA	TGTGCCAGCAGCGGCGGACAGACCGGCTCCTACAATGAGCAGTTCTTC	CASSGGQTGSYNEQFF
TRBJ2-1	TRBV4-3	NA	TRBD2	TGCGCCAGCAGCCAGGGACTAGCGGGAGGGTACAATGAGCAGTTCTTC	CASSQGLAGGYNEQFF
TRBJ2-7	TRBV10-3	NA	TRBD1	TGTGCCATCAGACCCGGGACAGGGGCGTACGAGCAGTACTTC	CAIRPGTGAYEQYF
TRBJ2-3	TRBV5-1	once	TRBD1	TGCGCCAGCAGCCCCCAGAAGGGGACAGGGTATAGGGATACGCAGTATTTT	CASSPQKGTGYRDTQYF
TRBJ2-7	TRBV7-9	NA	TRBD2	TGTGCCAGCAGCTCAACTAGCGGTGGAGCCTACGAGCAGTACTTC	CASSSTSGGAYEQYF
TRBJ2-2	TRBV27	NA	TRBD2	TGTGCCAGCAGTTTGGGACTAGCGGGCACCGGGGAGCTGTTTTTT	CASSLGLAGTGELFF
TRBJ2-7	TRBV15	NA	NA	TGTGCCACCAGCAGAGATCCACAGCGGGCCTACGAGCAGTACTTC	CATSRDPQRAYEQYF
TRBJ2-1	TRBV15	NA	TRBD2	TGTGCCACCAGCAGAGCGGCTAGCGGGAGAGGTAATGAGCAGTTCTTC	CATSRAASGRGNEQFF
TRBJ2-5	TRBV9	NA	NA	TGTGCCAGCAGCGCCAGGGGCGAGACCCAGTACTTC	CASSARGETQYF
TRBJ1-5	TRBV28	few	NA	TGTGCCAGCAGTTCGCGGGGTCAGCCCCAGCATTTT	CASSSRGQPQHF
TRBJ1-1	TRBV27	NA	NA	TGTGCCAGCATGCCGCCAGGGACTGAAGCTTTCTTT	CASMPPGTEAFF
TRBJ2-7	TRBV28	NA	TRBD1	TGTGCCAGCAGACGCAGGGGGCTTGGCTACGAGCAGTACTTC	CASRRRGLGYEQYF
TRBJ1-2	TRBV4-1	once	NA	TGCGCCAGCAGCCAACGGGTAACAGGGCCCTATGGCTACACCTTC	CASSQRVTGPYGYTF
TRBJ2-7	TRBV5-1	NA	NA	TGCGCCAGCAGTCAACGGGGGTCCTACGAGCAGTACTTC	CASSQRGSYEQYF
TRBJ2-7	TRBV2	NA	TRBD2	TGTGCCAGTCGGACTAGCGGGAGCTACGAGCAGTACTTC	CASRTSGSYEQYF
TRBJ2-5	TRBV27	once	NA	TGTGCCAGCTCCCCAGCGGCCTCCCAAGAGACCCAGTACTTC	CASSPAASQETQYF
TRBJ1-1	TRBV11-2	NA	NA	TGTGCCAGCAGCTTAGGGCAGGGGTACGACACTGAAGCTTTCTTT	CASSLGQGYDTEAFF
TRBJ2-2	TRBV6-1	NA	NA	TGTGCCAGCGCGACAGAACAAACCGGGGAGCTGTTTTTT	CASATEQTGELFF
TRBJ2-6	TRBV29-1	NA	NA	TGCAGCGTTGTCTCGCGAGGGCCCGGGGCCAACGTCCTGACTTTC	CSVVSRGPGANVLTF
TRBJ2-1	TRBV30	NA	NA	TGTGCCTGGAGTGTAATAGGCAGCGATGAGCAGTTCTTC	CAWSVIGSDEQFF
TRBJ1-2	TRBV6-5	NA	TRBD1	TGTGCCAGCAGGATAGGACAGGGGGTCGGCTACACCTTC	CASRIGQGVGYTF
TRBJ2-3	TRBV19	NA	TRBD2	TGTGCCAGTAGCGGACTAGCGGGAGGCATAGATACGCAGTATTTT	CASSGLAGGIDTQYF
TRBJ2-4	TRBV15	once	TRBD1	TGTGCCACCAGCCGTGGACAGGGGAACATTCAGTACTTC	CATSRGQGNIQYF
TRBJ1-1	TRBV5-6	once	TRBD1	TGTGCCAGCAGCTTGGAGGGGAAGGGGGCATGGAACACTGAAGCTTTCTTT	CASSLEGKGAWNTEAFF
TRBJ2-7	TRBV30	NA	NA	TGTGCCTGGAGTGTTCTCGCCTACGAGCAGTACTTC	CAWSVLAYEQYF